These 5 T cell receptor beta chains share one sample of origin, sequenced in a study of blood T cell repertoires in COVID-19. Produced via immunoSEQ multiplex PCR; TCRdb's table is partial and in-frame only. The sample includes just over 350,000 clones, less than 90% of them seen just once. The sample comprised PBMCs or T cells enriched from blood (not recorded which). Receptors were obtained from a woman in her twenties or thirties who had recovered from COVID-19.

As to this clone: The same CDR3 arises from other DNA sequences in this sample as well. This chain links TRBV14 with TRBJ1-1, with D hard to call. Trimming cost V 0 bases and J 8 bases, with 10 bases left between them. The CDR3 runs 13 residues. CDR1 and CDR2 from the germline V gene are SGHDN and FVKESK. CDR3 protein: CASSQDRRAEAFF. CDR3 nucleotide sequence: TGTGCCAGCAGCCAAGATCGGCGGGCGGAAGCTTTCTTT.

This chain links TRBV28 with TRBJ1-1; no clear D. Trimming stripped 7 bases from V and 5 bases from J, with 8 bases between. The CDR3 has 11 residues. Germline CDR1 and CDR2: MDHEN and SYDVKM. CDR3 loop: CASTGRTEAFF. The CDR3 coding sequence is TGTGCCAGCACCGGGAGGACTGAAGCTTTCTTT.

With regard to this clone: Other DNA sequences of this sample code for an identical CDR3. The chain links TRBV7-8 to TRBJ1-5; 9 bases are a match to TRBD1. Germline CDR1 and CDR2: SGHVS and FQNEAQ. The trim removed 3 bases at V and 4 bases at J, leaving 1 base unmatched. This CDR3 spans 14 amino acids. CDR3 loop: CASSLDRGNQPQHF. The CDR3 coding sequence is TGTGCCAGCAGCTTGGACAGGGGAAATCAGCCCCAGCATTTT.

The chain combines TRBV5-6 with TRBJ2-5, with 7 bases matching TRBD2. The V and J ends lost 0 bases and 5 bases, in that order; junction bases with no gene match: 10. This CDR3 has 16 amino acids. Germline lookup yields CDR1 SGHDT and CDR2 YYEEEE. The CDR3 DNA follows: TGTGCCAGCAGCTTGGCCCCTAGCGGAGGGCGGGAGACCCAGTACTTC. Protein product: CASSLAPSGGRETQYF.

This clone was seen a single time. The J gene is TRBJ1-4, the V gene TRBV6-1, with TRBD1 matching over 7 bases. The CDR3 consists of 15 residues. Germline V gives CDR1 MNHNS, CDR2 SASEGT. V shed 0 bases, J shed 7 bases, and the junction held 5 bases outside the gene matches. Here the CDR3 reads CASSEARGPIEKLFF. As DNA, the CDR3 is TGTGCCAGCAGTGAAGCGAGGGGGCCCATTGAAAAACTGTTTTTT.